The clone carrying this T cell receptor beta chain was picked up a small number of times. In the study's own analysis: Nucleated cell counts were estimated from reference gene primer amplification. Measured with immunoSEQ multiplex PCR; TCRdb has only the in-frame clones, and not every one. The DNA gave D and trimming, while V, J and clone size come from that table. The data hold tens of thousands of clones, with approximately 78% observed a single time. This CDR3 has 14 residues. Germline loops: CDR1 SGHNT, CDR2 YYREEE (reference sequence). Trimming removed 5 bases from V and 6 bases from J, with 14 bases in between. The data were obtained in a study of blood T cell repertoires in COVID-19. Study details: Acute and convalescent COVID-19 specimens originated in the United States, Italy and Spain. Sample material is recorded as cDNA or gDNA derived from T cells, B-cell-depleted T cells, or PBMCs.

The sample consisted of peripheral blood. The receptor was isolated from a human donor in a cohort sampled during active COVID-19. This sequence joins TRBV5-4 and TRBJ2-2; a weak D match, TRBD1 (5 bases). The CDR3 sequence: CASRGSTRAGELFF. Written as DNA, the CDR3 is TGTGCCAGCAGAGGCAGCACCAGGGCCGGGGAGCTGTTTTTT.